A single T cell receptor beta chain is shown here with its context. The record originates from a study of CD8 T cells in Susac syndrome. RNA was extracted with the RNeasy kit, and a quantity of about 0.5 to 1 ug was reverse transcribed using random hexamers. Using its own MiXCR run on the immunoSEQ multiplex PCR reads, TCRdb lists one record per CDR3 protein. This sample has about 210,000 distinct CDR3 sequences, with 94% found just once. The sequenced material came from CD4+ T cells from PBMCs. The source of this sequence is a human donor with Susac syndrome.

For the CDR3, the DNA is TGTGCCAGCAGCGTAATTGGGGTTGGCTACGAGCAGTACTTC. Translating it yields CASSVIGVGYEQYF. The genes are TRBV9 and TRBJ2-7; D not certain. In germline, CDR1 is SGDLS, CDR2 YYNGEE. This CDR3 has 14 amino acids. Trimming shortened V by 1 base and J by 3 bases, and 11 bases separated the two germline ends.